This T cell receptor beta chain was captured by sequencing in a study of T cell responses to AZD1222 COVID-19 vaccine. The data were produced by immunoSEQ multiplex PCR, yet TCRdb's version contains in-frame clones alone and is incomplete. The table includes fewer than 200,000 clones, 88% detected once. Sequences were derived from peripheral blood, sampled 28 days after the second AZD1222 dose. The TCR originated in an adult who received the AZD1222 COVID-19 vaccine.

CDR3 loop: CASSRGTSGQETQYF. CDR3 DNA: TGCGCCAGCAGCCGCGGGACTAGCGGTCAAGAGACCCAGTACTTC. This chain links TRBV5-1 with TRBJ2-5, with 11 bases fitting TRBD2. V was pared by 4 bases and J by 2 bases, with 4 bases of the junction left unmatched. The CDR3 spans 15 residues. Germline V gene sequence: CDR1 SGHRS, CDR2 YFSETQ. The full variable domain, with the rest looked up from reference TRBV5-1 and TRBJ2-5, is KAGVTQTPRYLIKTRGQQVTLSCSPISGHRSVSWYQQTPGQGLQFLFEYFSETQRNKGNFPGRFSGRQFSNSRSEMNVSTLELGDSALYLCASSRGTSGQETQYFGPGTRLLVL.